One sample yielded the 25 T cell receptor beta chains listed below, sequenced in a study of brain T cells in children with intractable seizures. The time point: blood from clinic visit 5 months post-surgery; TSC patient then seizure free. The method was immunoSEQ multiplex PCR; TCRdb's version includes in-frame clones alone and lacks a portion of them. The repertoire includes approximately 330,000 clones, more than 85% of them detected once, and around 6% sits in the top ten. The source material was peripheral blood, sampled roughly 5 months after surgery. Receptors originate from a boy in the first two years of life with tuberous sclerosis and intractable seizures.

The chain recombines TRBV7-2 with TRBJ1-2; the D is unclear. V was pared by 2 bases and J by 3 bases, with 10 bases between. The germline V gene encodes CDR1 SGHTA and CDR2 FQGNSA. This CDR3 is built from 14 residues. CDR3 protein: CASSLNKFDYGYTF. CDR3 nucleotides: TGTGCCAGCAGCTTAAACAAGTTCGACTATGGCTACACCTTC.

The V call is TRBV7-2, the J call TRBJ2-5, with D unresolved. The CDR3 is made up of 14 amino acids. Trimming removed 1 base at V and 2 bases at J, with 8 bases between. From germline, CDR1 is SGHTA and CDR2 FQGNSA. The CDR3 loop reads CASSLVVSQETQYF. The CDR3 coding sequence is TGTGCCAGCAGCTTAGTAGTGAGTCAAGAGACCCAGTACTTC. Drawing the rest from reference TRBV7-2 and TRBJ2-5, the complete variable domain is GAGVSQSPSNKVTEKGKDVELRCDPISGHTALYWYRQSLGQGLEFLIYFQGNSAPDKSGLPSDRFSAERTGGSVSTLTIQRTQQEDSAVYLCASSLVVSQETQYFGPGTRLLVL.

V gene TRBV18 combines with J gene TRBJ2-1; TRBD2 aligns across 7 bases. The CDR3 consists of 13 residues. The V and J ends lost 7 bases and 8 bases, in that order; junction bases with no gene match: 8. From germline, CDR1 is KGHSH and CDR2 LQKENI. CDR3 nucleotide sequence: TGTGCCAGCTTATCGGGAGGCCGCGATGAGCAGTTCTTC. It encodes CASLSGGRDEQFF.

CDR3 DNA sequence: TGCAGTGCTAGTACATGGGGCGGAATTGGCTGGCGGCAGTACAATGAGCAGTTCTTC. As protein: CSASTWGGIGWRQYNEQFF. The chain uses TRBV20-1 and TRBJ2-1; a weak D match, TRBD1 (5 bases). The CDR3 sequence is 19 residues long. V was shortened by 3 bases and J by 4 bases, with 28 bases between the two germline ends. The germline V gene has CDR1 DFQATT and CDR2 SNEGSKA (reference sequence).

The chain uses TRBV20-1 and TRBJ1-1, with D possibly being TRBD1 (5 bases). Germline lookup yields CDR1 DFQATT and CDR2 SNEGSKA (reference sequence). CDR3 length: 11 residues. Deletions cut 5 bases from V and 4 bases from J, with 8 bases between. The CDR3 sequence: CSALQATEAFF. CDR3 sequence (DNA): TGCAGTGCTTTACAGGCCACTGAAGCTTTCTTT.

This chain links TRBV3-1 (or the pseudogene TRBV3-2) with TRBJ2-7; no definite D call. This CDR3 has 14 residues. The V end lost 4 bases, the J end lost 0 bases, and 10 bases lay between the germline ends. CDR1 and CDR2 from the germline V gene are LGHDT and YNNKEL (reference sequence). The CDR3 DNA is TGTGCCAGCAGCCCTACGCACAGCTCCTACGAGCAGTACTTC. This encodes CASSPTHSSYEQYF.

This rearrangement joins TRBV5-1 to TRBJ1-6; unclear D gene. In germline, CDR1 is SGHRS, CDR2 YFSETQ. Trimming removed 4 bases from V and 8 bases from J, with 16 bases in between. CDR3 length equals 15 residues. As DNA, the CDR3 is TGCGCCAGCAGCGCCTACCTCTCCCCGGATTCACCCCTCCACTTT. This codes for CASSAYLSPDSPLHF.

The rearrangement links TRBV11-3 to TRBJ2-2, with a tentative D call TRBD2 (6 bases). The CDR3 runs 13 residues. The V and J ends lost 8 bases and 5 bases respectively, with 12 bases between them. CDR1 and CDR2 from the germline V gene are SGHNT and YENEEA. CDR3 coding DNA: TGTGCCAGCCGTCGGAGGGAAACCGGGGAGCTGTTTTTT. Amino acid sequence: CASRRRETGELFF.

The CDR3 loop is CASSIAEGTGANVLTF. As DNA, the CDR3 is TGTGCCAGTAGTATAGCCGAGGGCACCGGGGCCAACGTCCTGACTTTC. J is TRBJ2-6 and V is TRBV19; the D gene is possibly TRBD2 (5 bases). Germline V gene sequence: CDR1 LNHDA, CDR2 SQIVND (reference sequence). V lost 1 base to trimming and J lost 4 bases, with 11 bases between them. This CDR3 has 16 residues.

V usage is TRBV6-6 and J usage is TRBJ1-1, with D uncertain. Per the germline V gene, CDR1 is MNHNY and CDR2 is SVGAGI (reference sequence). Trimming left V 6 bases short and J 9 bases short, with 17 bases between. The length of the CDR3 is 13 residues. This CDR3 is CASRPSGLPQAFF. The CDR3 DNA follows: TGTGCCAGCAGACCCAGCGGTCTGCCCCAAGCTTTCTTT.

V is TRBV19 and J is TRBJ2-3, with 8 positions matching TRBD2. After removal of 2 bases from V and 2 bases from J, the junction contained 9 bases not matched to a gene. CDR3 length: 17 amino acids. Looked up from germline, CDR1 is LNHDA and CDR2 is SQIVND (reference sequence). CDR3 amino acids: CASSISVAGSFTDTQYF. The DNA for the CDR3 is TGTGCCAGTAGTATATCAGTAGCGGGGAGCTTCACAGATACGCAGTATTTT.

CDR3 DNA: TGTGCCAGCAGTTACTGGGGGACAGGGGGCTTGGGAGCTTTCTTT. This translates into CASSYWGTGGLGAFF. The J gene is TRBJ1-1, the V gene TRBV6-2 or TRBV6-3, with TRBD1 matching 12 bases. The ends lost 1 base at V and 10 bases at J; junction bases unmatched: 7. This CDR3 region has 15 residues. The germline V gene has CDR1 MNHEY and CDR2 SVGEGT.

The rearrangement links TRBV7-2 to TRBJ2-7; D not resolved. V was pared by 4 bases and J by 2 bases, with 9 bases between. This CDR3 has 13 residues. Looked up from germline, CDR1 is SGHTA and CDR2 is FQGNSA. The CDR3 reads CASSSSATYEQYF. The CDR3 nucleotides read TGTGCCAGCAGCTCGAGTGCTACCTACGAGCAGTACTTC.

V is TRBV29-1 and J is TRBJ2-3, with TRBD2 matching 8 bases. V shed 3 bases, J shed 5 bases, and the junction held 16 bases outside the gene matches. Germline V gives CDR1 SQVTM, CDR2 ANQGSEA. The CDR3 runs 17 residues. The CDR3 protein is CSVDLAGLQRAGDTQYF. The CDR3 DNA is TGCAGCGTTGACCTAGCGGGCCTCCAAAGAGCTGGAGATACGCAGTATTTT.

V and J are TRBV19 and TRBJ2-1; D unclear. V was clipped by 5 bases and J by 1 base, with 9 bases between them. The V gene's germline CDR1 is LNHDA and CDR2 SQIVND (reference sequence). The length of the CDR3 is 14 residues. CDR3 in amino acids: CASSFRPSYNEQFF. In DNA form, the CDR3 reads TGTGCCAGTAGTTTCAGACCTTCCTACAATGAGCAGTTCTTC.

The chain joins TRBV6-6 to TRBJ1-2; D is possibly TRBD1 (5 bases). CDR1 is MNHNY and CDR2 is SVGAGI in the germline V gene (reference sequence). V shed 0 bases and J shed 2 bases, with 13 bases lying between them. The CDR3 is 16 residues long. The CDR3 is CASSYSSGMPNYGYTF. CDR3 in DNA: TGTGCCAGCAGTTACTCGTCAGGGATGCCCAACTATGGCTACACCTTC.

The chain combines TRBV29-1 with TRBJ2-3; 7 nucleotides agree with TRBD1. The CDR3 runs to 15 residues. V lost 5 bases, J lost 0 bases, and 8 bases stayed unmatched. CDR1 is SQVTM and CDR2 is ANQGSEA in the germline V gene. The CDR3: CSVPRGLLSTDTQYF. For the CDR3, the DNA is TGCAGCGTTCCAAGGGGGCTTCTCAGCACAGATACGCAGTATTTT.

The chain recombines TRBV3-1 (or the pseudogene TRBV3-2) with TRBJ2-7; no clear D gene. Germline V gene lookup returns CDR1 LGHDT and CDR2 YNNKEL (reference sequence). CDR3 length: 15 amino acids. V was shortened by 0 bases and J by 0 bases, with 9 bases between the two germline ends. The DNA of the CDR3 is TGTGCCAGCAGCCAAGAACCATATAGCTCCTACGAGCAGTACTTC. It specifies CASSQEPYSSYEQYF.

The rearrangement joins TRBV27 to TRBJ2-1; 11 nucleotides line up with TRBD1. Germline V gene data show CDR1 as MNHEY and CDR2 as SMNVEV (reference sequence). The junction had 6 bases not matched to a gene; V was cut back by 7 bases and J by 7 bases. This CDR3 spans 14 amino acids. The CDR3 DNA follows: TGTGCCAGCACTCCGGGACAGGGGGTAAATGAGCAGTTCTTC. Translation: CASTPGQGVNEQFF.

The chain combines TRBV18 with TRBJ2-3; weak D call: TRBD1 (5 bases). Trimming pared 7 bases from V and 3 bases from J, leaving 14 bases between. CDR1 and CDR2 (germline): KGHSH, LQKENI. This CDR3 region has 14 residues. In nucleotides, the CDR3 is TGTGCCAGCTGTTTTGCGCAGGGAACAGATACGCAGTATTTT. Its protein is CASCFAQGTDTQYF.

V gene TRBV3-1 (or the pseudogene TRBV3-2) combines with J gene TRBJ2-5; D uncertain. The V gene lost 2 bases and the J gene lost 2 bases, with 12 bases spanning the gap. The CDR3 runs 15 residues. Germline V lookup: CDR1 LGHDT, CDR2 YNNKEL (reference sequence). The CDR3 loop is CASSQRAVLQETQYF. For the CDR3, the DNA is TGTGCCAGCAGCCAACGCGCGGTCCTACAAGAGACCCAGTACTTC.

This chain connects TRBV2 to TRBJ2-1; D is undetermined. With 10 bases removed from V and 4 bases from J, the gap between germline ends came to 8 bases. The CDR3 length is 11 residues. The germline V gene has CDR1 SNHLY and CDR2 FYNNEI. The CDR3 spells CATTAYNEQFF. DNA of the CDR3: TGTGCCACGACTGCTTACAATGAGCAGTTCTTC.

The chain employs TRBV5-1 and TRBJ2-3, with D possibly matching TRBD2 (6 bases). Per the germline V gene, CDR1 is SGHRS and CDR2 is YFSETQ. This CDR3 has 17 amino acids. The V gene lost 1 base and the J gene lost 1 base, with 16 bases spanning the gap. CDR3 coding DNA: TGCGCCAGCAGCTTGAGGCGACTCTTAGCGGGCACAGATACGCAGTATTTT. It codes for CASSLRRLLAGTDTQYF.

The chain carries TRBV5-8 and TRBJ1-2; weak D call: TRBD1 (5 bases). Germline CDR1 and CDR2: SGHTS and YDEGEE. The CDR3 runs 14 residues. V lost 3 bases, J lost 0 bases, and 9 bases lay in between. CDR3 sequence: CASSSGPTNYGYTF. The CDR3 DNA reads as TGTGCCAGCAGCTCGGGACCGACTAACTATGGCTACACCTTC.

V and J are TRBV10-3 and TRBJ2-1, with a possible D match to TRBD2 (6 bases). V lost 2 bases and J lost 0, with 11 bases in between. Germline V gene lookup returns CDR1 ENHRY and CDR2 SYGVKD. The CDR3 is 16 amino acids. As DNA, the CDR3 is TGTGCCATCAGTGAGCGGGGGTACAGCTCCTACAATGAGCAGTTCTTC. Amino acids: CAISERGYSSYNEQFF.